One and the same sample provided the 28 T cell receptor beta chains below, sequenced in a study of blood T cell repertoires in COVID-19. Sequenced by immunoSEQ multiplex PCR; TCRdb stores in-frame clones only, minus some. The sample lists about 500,000 clones, 89% occurring once. Sequencing used peripheral blood. The receptors stem from a young man with COVID-19, enrolled during active disease.

V is TRBV5-1 and J is TRBJ1-4, with D possibly TRBD1 on 6 matching bases. Between the trimmed V and J ends, which lost 3 bases and 8 bases, there was a span of 14 bases. The germline CDR1 and CDR2 sequences are SGHRS and YFSETQ. CDR3 length: 14 amino acids. The CDR3 spells CASSSTGSGEKLFF. The CDR3 region has the DNA TGCGCCAGCAGCTCCACAGGGTCTGGAGAAAAACTGTTTTTT.

The chain joins TRBV11-3 to TRBJ2-3; unclear D gene. CDR1 SGHNT and CDR2 YENEEA come from the germline V gene. This CDR3 has 13 residues. V shed 0 bases and J shed 4 bases, with 5 bases lying between them. CDR3 region: CASSLDEADTQYF. In DNA form, the CDR3 reads TGTGCCAGCAGCTTAGATGAGGCAGATACGCAGTATTTT.

This chain connects TRBV2 to TRBJ1-1, with TRBD1 as a possible D gene (6 bases). This CDR3 has 15 amino acids. V was clipped by 5 bases and J by 4 bases, with 17 bases between them. In germline, CDR1 is SNHLY, CDR2 FYNNEI. CDR3: CASSSLGQRSTEAFF. As DNA, the CDR3 is TGTGCCAGCAGTAGCCTAGGACAGAGGAGCACTGAAGCTTTCTTT.

CDR3 sequence reads: CASSTDSLGGYEQYF. The CDR3 DNA sequence: TGTGCCAGTAGTACCGACAGCCTCGGAGGGTACGAGCAGTACTTC. The chain carries TRBV19 and TRBJ2-7; the D gene is possibly TRBD2 (6 bases). Looked up from germline, CDR1 is LNHDA and CDR2 is SQIVND (reference sequence). V shed 4 bases and J shed 4 bases, with 17 bases lying between them. CDR3 length: 15 amino acids.

This rearrangement joins TRBV3-1 (or the pseudogene TRBV3-2) to TRBJ2-5; TRBD1 might be the D (5 bases). This CDR3 comprises 15 residues. CDR1 is LGHDT and CDR2 is YNNKEL in the germline V gene (reference sequence). V lost 0 bases and J lost 5, with 13 bases in between. The chain's CDR3 is CASSQDLQGWETQYF. The CDR3 DNA sequence: TGTGCCAGCAGCCAAGATTTGCAGGGTTGGGAGACCCAGTACTTC.

The chain employs TRBV7-9 and TRBJ2-7, with a weak D call TRBD2 (5 bases). The CDR3 runs 15 residues. Germline CDR1 reads SEHNR; CDR2 reads FQNEAQ (reference sequence). V was shortened by 3 bases and J by 2 bases, with 14 bases between the two germline ends. CDR3 in amino acids: CASSFSGINTYEQYF. The CDR3 DNA follows: TGTGCCAGCAGCTTCTCCGGGATTAACACCTACGAGCAGTACTTC.

Of note for this clone: The same CDR3 can be traced to other DNA sequences in this sample. The V gene is TRBV19, the J gene TRBJ2-5, with D maybe TRBD1 (5 bases). The V and J ends lost 2 bases and 5 bases respectively, with 6 bases between them. The CDR3 covers 12 residues. Germline V gives CDR1 LNHDA, CDR2 SQIVND (reference sequence). CDR3 loop: CASSIQGETQYF. For the CDR3, the DNA is TGTGCCAGTAGTATACAGGGCGAGACCCAGTACTTC.

The chain couples TRBV12-5 to TRBJ2-2; D may match TRBD1 or TRBD2 (6 bases each). The CDR3 totals 15 residues. Germline V lookup: CDR1 LGHNT, CDR2 FRNRAP. Trimming shortened V by 5 bases and J by 9 bases, and 19 bases separated the two germline ends. CDR3 in DNA: TGTGCTAGTGGTCTGGGACACTCGGGAGTTAGGGAGCTGTTTTTT. Its protein product is CASGLGHSGVRELFF.

This chain joins TRBV25-1 and TRBJ1-1, with no clear D. Germline values: CDR1 MGHDK, CDR2 SYGVNS. CDR3 size: 13 residues. V was pared by 4 bases and J by 14 bases, with 20 bases between. CDR3 amino acids: CASSVIEGGVEFF. The DNA for the CDR3 is TGTGCCAGCAGTGTGATAGAAGGCGGGGTGGAATTCTTT.

V gene TRBV19 combines with J gene TRBJ1-1; D gene uncertain. Trimming left V 3 bases short and J 0 bases short, with 5 bases between. CDR1 is LNHDA, CDR2 SQIVND, per germline (reference sequence). This CDR3 spans 13 amino acids. Written as DNA, the CDR3 is TGTGCCAGTAGTATGGCTGTGAACACTGAAGCTTTCTTT. This sequence encodes CASSMAVNTEAFF.

The chain employs TRBV11-2 and TRBJ2-7; the match to TRBD2 covers 12 bases. Germline V CDR1 and CDR2: SGHAT, FQNNGV. The CDR3 has 16 residues. V trimming: 6 bases; J trimming: 7 bases; junction bases outside the gene matches: 13. The chain's CDR3 is CASRPPGLAGRGEQYF. The CDR3, as DNA: TGTGCCAGCAGACCCCCCGGACTAGCGGGGAGGGGAGAGCAGTACTTC.

The V call is TRBV3-1 (or the pseudogene TRBV3-2), the J call TRBJ2-5; 7 bases fit TRBD1. CDR3 length equals 16 residues. Germline trimming cut 4 bases from V and 0 bases from J; bases unmatched to any gene: 8. CDR1 is LGHDT, CDR2 YNNKEL, per germline (reference sequence). This chain's CDR3 is CASSPTQTGYQETQYF. The DNA for the CDR3 is TGTGCCAGCAGCCCGACACAGACAGGGTACCAAGAGACCCAGTACTTC.

This sequence joins TRBV5-4 and TRBJ2-7; D perhaps matches TRBD1 (6 bases). V lost 0 bases, J lost 6 bases, and 13 bases lay in between. Germline V CDR1 and CDR2: SGHNT, YYREEE (reference sequence). The CDR3 sequence is 14 residues long. The CDR3 protein is CASSLAQGFGEQYF. The CDR3 nucleotides are TGTGCCAGCAGCTTGGCCCAGGGGTTCGGCGAGCAGTACTTC.

The chain couples TRBV28 to TRBJ2-3; possible D gene TRBD2, 6 bases. CDR1 is MDHEN and CDR2 is SYDVKM in the germline V gene. Trimming left V 8 bases short and J 1 base short, with 16 bases between. The CDR3 is 15 amino acids. CDR3 DNA: TGTGCCAGCGGTCTCTCCCAGCGGGGCACAGATACGCAGTATTTT. Translation: CASGLSQRGTDTQYF. The whole variable domain, remainder taken from reference TRBV28 and TRBJ2-3, is DVKVTQSSRYLVKRTGEKVFLECVQDMDHENMFWYRQDPGLGLRLIYFSYDVKMKEKGDIPEGYSVSREKKERFSLILESASTNQTSMYLCASGLSQRGTDTQYFGPGTRLTVL.

The chain is built from TRBV9 and TRBJ2-3; D perhaps matches TRBD1 (6 bases). Germline V CDR1 and CDR2: SGDLS, YYNGEE. The germline V and J ends were trimmed by 4 bases and 2 bases, with 20 bases remaining between them. The CDR3 consists of 17 residues. CDR3 nucleotide sequence: TGTGCCAGCAGCTCTCAATTCCGGGACAAACTCACAGATACGCAGTATTTT. Translated: CASSSQFRDKLTDTQYF.

The rearrangement links TRBV6-1 to TRBJ1-5; maybe TRBD1 (6 bases). This CDR3 has 16 amino acids. Trimming cost V 3 bases and J 6 bases, with 18 bases left between them. The germline CDR1 and CDR2 sequences are MNHNS and SASEGT. The CDR3 region is CASSELTGWGGQPQHF. In nucleotides, the CDR3 is TGTGCCAGCAGTGAGCTGACAGGTTGGGGGGGTCAGCCCCAGCATTTT.

V gene TRBV29-1 combines with J gene TRBJ1-2; D is possibly TRBD1 (5 bases). Germline CDR1 reads SQVTM; CDR2 reads ANQGSEA. Trimming shortened V by 4 bases and J by 4 bases, and 13 bases separated the two germline ends. The CDR3 covers 13 residues. CDR3 DNA sequence: TGCAGCGTTGTCGCCGGGACTCTCTATGGCTACACCTTC. This sequence encodes CSVVAGTLYGYTF.

The chain links TRBV5-6 to TRBJ2-7; 8 bases line up with TRBD1. V lost 1 base and J lost 5; bases outside the gene matches: 20. CDR1 SGHDT and CDR2 YYEEEE come from the germline V gene. This CDR3 is built from 19 residues. CDR3 in amino acids: CASSLSPQRTGRYRNEQYF. CDR3 coding DNA: TGTGCCAGCAGCTTGTCCCCCCAGAGGACAGGGAGATATAGGAACGAGCAGTACTTC. Complete variable domain (other parts from reference TRBV5-6 and TRBJ2-7): DAGVTQSPTHLIKTRGQQVTLRCSPKSGHDTVSWYQQALGQGPQFIFQYYEEEERQRGNFPDRFSGHQFPNYSSELNVNALLLGDSALYLCASSLSPQRTGRYRNEQYFGPGTRLTVT.

The J gene is TRBJ2-1, the V gene TRBV7-9, with 10 nucleotides matching TRBD2. J gave up 4 bases and V 8 bases, and 11 bases lay outside the gene matches. The CDR3 sequence is 16 residues long. CDR1 and CDR2 (germline): SEHNR, FQNEAQ (reference sequence). The CDR3 sequence: CASPPLGLAVYNEQFF. CDR3 sequence (DNA): TGTGCCAGCCCCCCCTTAGGACTAGCGGTTTACAATGAGCAGTTCTTC.

J is TRBJ1-1 and V is TRBV27; 7 bases align to TRBD1. This CDR3 has 13 amino acids. Germline CDR1 and CDR2: MNHEY and SMNVEV (reference sequence). V was pared by 6 bases and J by 5 bases, with 6 bases of the junction left unmatched. The DNA of the CDR3 is TGTGCCAGCAGGAAGACAGGGTGGACTGAAGCTTTCTTT. As protein: CASRKTGWTEAFF.

This chain joins TRBV11-2 and TRBJ1-1; D unresolved. Germline CDR1 reads SGHAT; CDR2 reads FQNNGV. The V end lost 0 bases, the J end lost 4 bases, and 9 bases lay between the germline ends. The CDR3 length is 14 residues. CDR3 coding DNA: TGTGCCAGCAGCTTAGATGGGAGGGCCACTGAAGCTTTCTTT. Protein sequence: CASSLDGRATEAFF.

The chain employs TRBV7-2 and TRBJ2-2; TRBD2 aligns across 13 bases. Trimming removed 6 bases from V and 4 bases from J; junction bases left unmatched: 2. The CDR3 runs 15 residues. Germline V CDR1 and CDR2: SGHTA, FQGNSA. The CDR3 reads CASSRTSGSTGELFF. The CDR3 coding sequence is TGTGCCAGCAGTCGGACTAGCGGGAGCACCGGGGAGCTGTTTTTT.

The chain combines TRBV2 with TRBJ2-7; 14 nucleotides line up with TRBD2. V shed 5 bases and J 3 bases; nucleotides not matched to a gene: 3. There are 15 residues in the CDR3. Germline V lookup: CDR1 SNHLY, CDR2 FYNNEI. The CDR3 nucleotides are TGTGCCAGCAGTCGGACTAGCGGGGGGAGCTACGAGCAGTACTTC. This sequence encodes CASSRTSGGSYEQYF.

The V call is TRBV11-3, the J call TRBJ2-2; no reliable D call. Germline V gives CDR1 SGHNT, CDR2 YENEEA. This CDR3 spans 18 amino acids. The ends were cut back, 0 bases at V and 7 bases at J, with 21 bases in the middle. The CDR3 DNA reads TGTGCCAGCAGCTTAGATCAGTGGAGAAACCGGGTCGGCGGGGAGCTGTTTTTT. Encoded protein: CASSLDQWRNRVGGELFF.

This clone was picked up a small number of times. This chain links TRBV7-9 with TRBJ1-4; D ambiguous. Germline CDR1 is SEHNR and CDR2 is FQNEAQ (reference sequence). Trimming stripped 0 bases from V and 2 bases from J, with 4 bases between. The CDR3 has 14 amino acids. The CDR3 DNA sequence: TGTGCCAGCAGCTTAGCCGGGACTAATGAAAAACTGTTTTTT. Its protein is CASSLAGTNEKLFF.

This chain connects TRBV7-9 to TRBJ1-1; D unclear. The V end was cut by 6 bases, the J end by 8 bases, with 16 bases between. Per the germline V gene, CDR1 is SEHNR and CDR2 is FQNEAQ (reference sequence). This CDR3 contains 13 residues. The CDR3 sequence: CASSTSERAEAFF. DNA of the CDR3: TGTGCCAGCAGTACCTCCGAGAGGGCGGAAGCTTTCTTT.

The chain recombines TRBV9 with TRBJ2-1; TRBD2 is a possible D gene (6 bases). In germline, CDR1 is SGDLS, CDR2 YYNGEE. This CDR3 comprises 16 residues. Trimming shortened V by 0 bases and J by 0 bases, and 10 bases separated the two germline ends. CDR3 sequence: CASSVGPGSSYNEQFF. Written as DNA, the CDR3 is TGTGCCAGCAGCGTAGGGCCCGGGAGCTCCTACAATGAGCAGTTCTTC.

CDR3 region: CASSLRRENEQYF. Here the CDR3 DNA reads TGCGCCAGCAGCCTGCGCAGGGAAAACGAGCAGTACTTC. The J gene is TRBJ2-7, the V gene TRBV4-1; D possibly corresponds to TRBD1 (5 bases). Germline V gene data show CDR1 as MGHRA and CDR2 as YSYEKL. This CDR3 contains 13 residues. V lost 4 bases, J lost 5 bases, and 12 bases lay in between.